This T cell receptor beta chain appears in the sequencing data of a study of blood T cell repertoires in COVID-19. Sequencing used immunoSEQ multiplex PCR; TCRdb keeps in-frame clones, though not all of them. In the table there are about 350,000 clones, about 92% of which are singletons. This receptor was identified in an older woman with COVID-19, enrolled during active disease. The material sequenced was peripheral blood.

CDR3 sequence (DNA): TGCGCCAGCAGCTCCCAACTAGCGGGGTTTGAAGATACGCAGTATTTT. Translated: CASSSQLAGFEDTQYF. The chain combines TRBV5-1 with TRBJ2-3, with TRBD2 matching 10 bases. Germline V gene data show CDR1 as SGHRS and CDR2 as YFSETQ. Trimming cost V 3 bases and J 5 bases; bases outside gene matches: 9. This CDR3 is 16 amino acids long.